The clone carrying this TCR beta chain was detected only a few times. The antigen remains unidentified. Sequencing used immunoSEQ multiplex PCR; TCRdb keeps in-frame clones, though not all of them. The sample yields some 70,000 clones, about 86% seen once. The data derive from a study of OX40 agonist ivuxolimab in advanced cancers. Study-level results: Some patients without response likewise showed low normalized clonal expansion.

Germline V gene sequence: CDR1 SGHDT, CDR2 YYEEEE. The CDR3 extends over 14 amino acids. V dropped 4 bases and J dropped 2; count of bases not matched to a gene: 3. The sample in question was CD4+ or CD8+ T cells sorted from blood, obtained in a trial of the OX40 agonist ivuxolimab. The V gene is TRBV5-6, the J gene TRBJ1-2; 9 bases fit TRBD1. The clonotype originates from an adult with an advanced solid tumor such as melanoma, head and neck, liver or kidney cancer. The CDR3, as DNA: TGTGCCAGCAGCCAGACAGGGGGGAACTATGGCTACACCTTC. Translation: CASSQTGGNYGYTF.